This TCR beta chain is from a study of tumor-infiltrating lymphocytes in primary liver carcinoma. Across the study: Sequencing of the samples generated roughly 3.5 to 7.5 million productive TCRbeta reads, with similar yields across tissue types.

About this clonotype itself: Antigen unknown. Compared with germline, one end of the junction differs, possibly owing to a read error.

Study outcomes and limitations: A significantly higher top-250-clone fraction was found in tumors than in blood (p = 0.039). Tumor-adjacent and tumor-blood pairs shared less of their repertoires than tumor region pairs shared. Unsorted bulk sampling ruled out any CD4+ versus CD8+ repertoire comparison.

The researchers obtained blood RNA from unsorted whole blood and also extracted germline DNA. In germline, CDR1 is SGHAT, CDR2 FQNNGV. CDR3 length equals 15 residues. Using a constant-region primer together with ProtoScript II reverse transcriptase, TCR beta cDNA was made from roughly 540 ng of total RNA. Three nested multiplex PCR rounds, a slightly modified ARM-PCR, produced the libraries for TCR beta. Amplification in the first two PCR rounds was performed using TRBV1-TRBV30 forward primers and a C-beta reverse primer for 10 cycles each. TCRdb re-called the multiplex PCR reads with MiXCR, one entry per CDR3 protein. The sample includes some 200,000 distinct CDR3 sequences, around three fifths of them seen just once.

Specimen: peripheral blood. The TCR sequence derives from a woman aged 55-70 years with primary liver carcinoma and hepatitis B virus infection. The chain couples TRBV11-2 to TRBJ2-7; 12 bases are a match to TRBD2. CDR3 coding DNA: TGTGTCAGCAGCTCCCCTAGCGGGAGGGCCCTAGAGCAGTACTTC. Its protein is CVSSSPSGRALEQYF.